Below, 4 T cell receptor beta chains from the same sample are listed, as sequenced in a study of shared clonotypes between healthy human individuals. Libraries were prepared by immunoSEQ multiplex PCR; TCRdb keeps only in-frame clonotypes and omits some of them. Of 1 million to 1.2 million clones listed, 70% to 85% are singletons. Sequenced: memory CD4+ T cells from PBMCs. As for subset: CD45RA-negative fraction. The receptor source for this set is a man aged 18 to 29 in good health. Some clones in this sample may be carry-over from other donors' samples.

This chain uses TRBV9 with TRBJ2-1; possible D gene TRBD1, 6 bases. The CDR3 consists of 16 residues. The germline V and J ends were trimmed by 4 bases and 7 bases, with 21 bases remaining between them. The germline gives CDR1 SGDLS, CDR2 YYNGEE. The CDR3 spells CASSPRVGARGNEQFF. As DNA, the CDR3 is TGTGCCAGCAGCCCGCGGGTGGGGGCCCGGGGTAATGAGCAGTTCTTC.

The chain is built from TRBV18 and TRBJ1-5; D is undetermined. Germline lookup yields CDR1 KGHSH and CDR2 LQKENI. V lost 2 bases and J 0 bases, leaving 5 bases between the germline ends. This CDR3 is built from 14 residues. For the CDR3, the DNA is TGTGCCAGCTCACCAGCAGCTAGCAATCAGCCCCAGCATTTT. Protein: CASSPAASNQPQHF.

J is TRBJ1-5 and V is TRBV5-8, with 10 bases identical to TRBD1. From germline, CDR1 is SGHTS and CDR2 YDEGEE. The CDR3 runs 16 residues. V was clipped by 3 bases and J by 5 bases; unmatched bases: 8. The CDR3 bases are TGTGCCAGCAGCTCACTACCCGGGACAGGGGATCAGCCCCAGCATTTT. As protein: CASSSLPGTGDQPQHF.

The rearrangement links TRBV27 to TRBJ1-5; 9 bases fit TRBD1. The V segment lost 7 bases and the J segment 2 bases; nucleotides outside the gene matches: 6. The CDR3 covers 15 residues. Germline CDR1 is MNHEY and CDR2 is SMNVEV (reference sequence). The CDR3 nucleotides read TGTGCCAGCAAACCGGGACAGGGTCGCAATCAGCCCCAGCATTTT. Its translation: CASKPGQGRNQPQHF.